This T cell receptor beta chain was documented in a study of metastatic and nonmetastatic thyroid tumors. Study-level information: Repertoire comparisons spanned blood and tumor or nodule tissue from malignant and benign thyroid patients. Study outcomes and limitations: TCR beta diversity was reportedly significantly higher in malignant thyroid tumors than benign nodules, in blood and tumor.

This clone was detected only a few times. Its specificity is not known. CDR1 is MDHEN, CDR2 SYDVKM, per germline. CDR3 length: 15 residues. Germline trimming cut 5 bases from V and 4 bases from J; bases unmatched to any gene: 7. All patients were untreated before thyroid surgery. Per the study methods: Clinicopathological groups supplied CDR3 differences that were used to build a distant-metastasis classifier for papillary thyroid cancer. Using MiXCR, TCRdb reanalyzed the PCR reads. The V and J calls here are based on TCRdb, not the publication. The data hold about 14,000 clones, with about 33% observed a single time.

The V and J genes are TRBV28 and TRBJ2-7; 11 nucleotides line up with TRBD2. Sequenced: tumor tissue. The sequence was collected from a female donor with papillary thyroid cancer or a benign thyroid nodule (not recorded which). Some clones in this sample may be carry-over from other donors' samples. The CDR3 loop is CASSKLAGAHYEQYF. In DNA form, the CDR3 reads TGTGCCAGCAGTAAACTAGCGGGAGCGCATTACGAGCAGTACTTC. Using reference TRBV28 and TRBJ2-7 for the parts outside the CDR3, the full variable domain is DVKVTQSSRYLVKRTGEKVFLECVQDMDHENMFWYRQDPGLGLRLIYFSYDVKMKEKGDIPEGYSVSREKKERFSLILESASTNQTSMYLCASSKLAGAHYEQYFGPGTRLTVT.